This T cell receptor beta chain was found in a study of blood T cell repertoires in COVID-19. Overall study: Acute-phase and convalescent COVID-19 samples originated in the United States, Italy and Spain. T cells, B-cell-depleted T cells, or PBMCs supplied cDNA or gDNA.

Original analysis: Quantification of nucleated cells was approximated via reference gene primer amplification. Using immunoSEQ multiplex PCR, the repertoire was profiled, and TCRdb retains in-frame clones only, with some absent. V and J calls and clone size come straight from that table; D and trimming were deduced from the DNA. The table shows about 77,000 clones, with roughly nine tenths occurring only once. The CDR3 has 15 amino acids. Germline-derived CDR1 and CDR2 are SGHRS and YFSETQ. The ends were cut back, 0 bases at V and 7 bases at J, with 13 bases in the middle. This chain links TRBV5-1 with TRBJ1-4; tentatively, D is TRBD1 (6 bases). The sequenced sample consisted of peripheral blood. This receptor was obtained from a woman over 75 with active or convalescent COVID-19. In nucleotides, the CDR3 is TGCGCCAGCAGCTTGGTATGGGGGCCGGTTGAAAAACTGTTTTTT. Encoded protein: CASSLVWGPVEKLFF.